This TCR beta chain was captured in a study of cytomegalovirus exposure and HLA in healthy donors. Regarding the study as a whole: When a later analysis was performed, an Asian-associated ancestry cluster reportedly had fewer N-insertions than the approximately 690-donor mean. As a later analysis showed, a missense DCLRE1C variant was linked to trimming of TCR beta V- and J-genes.

V was clipped by 1 base and J by 5 bases, with 9 bases between them. This CDR3 has 14 residues. CDR1 and CDR2 (germline): LNHNV, YYDKDF (reference sequence). The PCR was carried out with 60 Vbeta primers and 13 Jbeta primers. As originally analysed: Tens of millions of unique TCR beta chains, 10 million to 14 million shared, were counted in a later analysis. The assay was immunoSEQ multiplex PCR, and TCRdb's table has in-frame clones only and misses some. V and J calls and clone size are copied from that table; D and trimming were computed from the DNA. The sample includes fewer than 130,000 clones, around two thirds of them seen just once. As regards this clone: Its antigen is as yet unknown.

The chain employs TRBV15 and TRBJ2-1; TRBD2 might be the D (6 bases). The sequence was obtained from a man aged 25-40 years in good health and CMV-seropositive. Sequences were obtained from PBMCs. The CDR3 sequence is CATSRGPSDNEQFF. CDR3 DNA sequence: TGTGCCACCAGCAGAGGTCCTAGCGACAATGAGCAGTTCTTC.